A selection of T cell receptor beta chains follows, all from one sample in a study of cytomegalovirus exposure and HLA in healthy donors. Repertoires were generated with immunoSEQ multiplex PCR, while TCRdb's copy carries only in-frame clones and drops some. The sample consists of fewer than 250,000 clones, about 80% of them appearing once. The sample comprised PBMCs. Receptor source: a woman aged 40 to 55 in good health and CMV-seronegative. Each CDR3 is given with its conserved first and last residue. D genes are given only for firm matches. For some rows the clone size is stated as once, few or many, or as a class when expanded; others skip it.

j_call | d_call | v_call | cdr3_length | clone_size | cdr3_aa | cdr3_nt
TRBJ2-3 | TRBD2 | TRBV7-6 | 15 | . | CASSPPGTSGASLYF | TGTGCCAGCAGCCCCCCCGGGACTAGCGGGGCATCTCTGTATTTT
TRBJ2-1 | TRBD1 | TRBV5-4 | 14 | . | CASSKSGTGKEQFF | TGTGCCAGCAGCAAATCCGGGACAGGGAAGGAGCAGTTCTTC
TRBJ1-4 | TRBD1 | TRBV6-1 | 15 | once | CASTSLRTGDPKLFF | TGTGCCAGCACCTCCCTAAGGACAGGGGATCCAAAACTGTTTTTT
TRBJ2-1 | TRBD2 | TRBV25-1 | 15 | . | CASSDATSGNNEQFF | TGTGCCAGCAGTGACGCGACTAGCGGGAACAATGAGCAGTTCTTC
TRBJ2-1 | . | TRBV11-2 | 15 | . | CASSLRGQVPNEQFF | TGTGCCAGCAGCTTACGCGGACAAGTGCCAAATGAGCAGTTCTTC
TRBJ2-5 | . | TRBV6-1 | 19 | . | CASSEEGGLIRLYQETQYF | TGTGCCAGCAGTGAAGAAGGAGGCCTTATTCGCCTGTACCAAGAGACCCAGTACTTC
TRBJ1-2 | . | TRBV7-9 | 14 | . | CSSSLGTGNYGYTF | TGTTCCAGCAGCTTAGGAACAGGGAACTATGGCTACACCTTC
TRBJ1-1 | TRBD1 | TRBV19 | 14 | once | CASSLGQGRTEAFF | TGTGCCAGTAGCCTTGGACAGGGGCGCACTGAAGCTTTCTTT
TRBJ2-1 | . | TRBV19 | 15 | . | CASNSSPGTTNEQFF | TGTGCCAGTAATTCATCCCCCGGGACAACTAATGAGCAGTTCTTC
TRBJ1-5 | . | TRBV30 | 13 | few | CAWSVAGGQPQHF | TGTGCCTGGAGTGTAGCGGGGGGGCAGCCCCAGCATTTT
TRBJ1-5 | . | TRBV19 | 13 | . | CASSRGRAEPQHF | TGTGCCAGTAGTAGGGGCCGTGCGGAGCCCCAGCATTTT
TRBJ2-1 | TRBD2 | TRBV4-2 | 23 | . | CASSQDWASGRNDFPTSYNEQFF | TGTGCCAGCAGCCAAGATTGGGCTAGCGGGAGGAATGACTTTCCAACATCCTACAATGAGCAGTTCTTC
TRBJ1-5 | . | TRBV2 | 13 | . | CASSPGRNQPQHF | TGTGCCAGCAGTCCAGGGCGCAATCAGCCCCAGCATTTT
TRBJ2-7 | TRBD2 | TRBV4-3 | 16 | . | CASSRGLAGLGYEQYF | TGCGCCAGCAGCCGGGGACTAGCGGGCTTGGGCTACGAGCAGTACTTC